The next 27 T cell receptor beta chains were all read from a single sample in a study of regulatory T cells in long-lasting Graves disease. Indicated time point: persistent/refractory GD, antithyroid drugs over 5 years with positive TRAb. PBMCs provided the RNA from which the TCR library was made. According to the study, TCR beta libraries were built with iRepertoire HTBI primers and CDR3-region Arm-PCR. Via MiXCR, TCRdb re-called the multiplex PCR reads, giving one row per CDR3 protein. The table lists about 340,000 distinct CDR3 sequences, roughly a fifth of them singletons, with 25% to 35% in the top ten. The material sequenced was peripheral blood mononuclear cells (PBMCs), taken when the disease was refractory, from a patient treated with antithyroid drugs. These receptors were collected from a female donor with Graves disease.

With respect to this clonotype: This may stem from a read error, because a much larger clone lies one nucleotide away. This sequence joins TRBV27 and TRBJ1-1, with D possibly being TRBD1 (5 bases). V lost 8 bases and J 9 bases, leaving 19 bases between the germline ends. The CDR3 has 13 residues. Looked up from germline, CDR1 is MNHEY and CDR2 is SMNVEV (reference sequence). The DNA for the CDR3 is TGTGCCAGCCGAAGTTTAGGGGTCGCTAAAGCTTTCTTT. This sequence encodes CASRSLGVAKAFF.

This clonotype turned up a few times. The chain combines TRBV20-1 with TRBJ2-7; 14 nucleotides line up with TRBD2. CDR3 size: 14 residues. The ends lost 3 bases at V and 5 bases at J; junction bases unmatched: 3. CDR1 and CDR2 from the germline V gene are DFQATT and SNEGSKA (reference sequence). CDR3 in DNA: TGCAGTGCTAGGGGACTAGCGGGAGCCCACGAGCAGTACTTC. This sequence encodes CSARGLAGAHEQYF.

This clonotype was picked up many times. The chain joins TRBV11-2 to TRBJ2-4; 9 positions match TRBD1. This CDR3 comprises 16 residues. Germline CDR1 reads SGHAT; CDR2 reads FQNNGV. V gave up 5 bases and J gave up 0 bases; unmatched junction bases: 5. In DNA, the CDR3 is TGTGCCAGCAGCCCAGGACAGGGGTTAGCCAAAAACATTCAGTACTTC. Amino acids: CASSPGQGLAKNIQYF.

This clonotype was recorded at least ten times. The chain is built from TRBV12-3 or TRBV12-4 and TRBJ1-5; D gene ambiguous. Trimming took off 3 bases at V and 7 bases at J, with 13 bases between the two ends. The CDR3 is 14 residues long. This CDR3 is CASSFSTTEQPQHF. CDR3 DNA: TGTGCCAGCAGTTTTTCGACGACGGAGCAGCCCCAGCATTTT.

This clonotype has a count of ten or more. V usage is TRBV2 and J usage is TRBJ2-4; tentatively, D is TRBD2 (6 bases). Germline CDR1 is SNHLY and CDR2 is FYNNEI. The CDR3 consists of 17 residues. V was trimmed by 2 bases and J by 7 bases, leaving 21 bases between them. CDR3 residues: CASSERARYSGVNIQYF. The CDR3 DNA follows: TGTGCCAGCAGTGAAAGGGCCAGGTACTCGGGAGTGAACATTCAGTACTTC.

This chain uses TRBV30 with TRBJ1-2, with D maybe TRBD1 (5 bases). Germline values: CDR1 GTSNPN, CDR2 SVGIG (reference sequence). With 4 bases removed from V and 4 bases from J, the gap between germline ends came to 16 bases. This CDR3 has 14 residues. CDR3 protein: CAWNSQPDSYGYTF. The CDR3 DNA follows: TGTGCCTGGAACTCCCAGCCCGACAGCTATGGCTACACCTTC.

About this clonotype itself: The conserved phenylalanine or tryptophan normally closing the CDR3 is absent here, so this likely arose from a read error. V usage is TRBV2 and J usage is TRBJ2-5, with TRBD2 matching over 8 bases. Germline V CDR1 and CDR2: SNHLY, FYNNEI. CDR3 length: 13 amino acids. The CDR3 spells CVSGSGRQETQYL. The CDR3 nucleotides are TGTGTCAGCGGGAGCGGGCGGCAAGAGACCCAGTACCTC.

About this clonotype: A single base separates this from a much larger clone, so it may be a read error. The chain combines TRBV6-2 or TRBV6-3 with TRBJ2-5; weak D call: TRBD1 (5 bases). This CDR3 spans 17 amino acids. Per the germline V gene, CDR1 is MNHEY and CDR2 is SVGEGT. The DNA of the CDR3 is TGTGCCAGCAATTACTTGAAGGGGTCTGGATACCAAGAGACCCAGTACTTC. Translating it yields CASNYLKGSGYQETQYF.

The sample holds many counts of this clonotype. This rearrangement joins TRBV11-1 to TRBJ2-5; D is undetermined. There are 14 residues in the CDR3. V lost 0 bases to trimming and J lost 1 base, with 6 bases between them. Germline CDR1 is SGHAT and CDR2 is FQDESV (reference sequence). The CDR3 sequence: CASSLADFQETQYF. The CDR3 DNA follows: TGTGCCAGCAGCTTAGCTGACTTCCAAGAGACCCAGTACTTC.

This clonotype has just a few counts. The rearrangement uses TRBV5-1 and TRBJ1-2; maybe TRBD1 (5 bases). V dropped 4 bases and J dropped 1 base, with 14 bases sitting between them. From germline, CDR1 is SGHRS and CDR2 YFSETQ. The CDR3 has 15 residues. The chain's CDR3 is CASSHQPGSNYGYTF. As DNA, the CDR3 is TGCGCCAGCAGCCACCAACCAGGGAGTAACTATGGCTACACCTTC.

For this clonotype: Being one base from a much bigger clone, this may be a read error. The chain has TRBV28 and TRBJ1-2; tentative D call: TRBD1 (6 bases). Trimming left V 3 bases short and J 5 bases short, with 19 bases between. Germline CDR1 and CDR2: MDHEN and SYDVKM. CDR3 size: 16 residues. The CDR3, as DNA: TGTGCCAGCAGTTTGTCATTATCGGGACACTTATATGGCTACACCTTC. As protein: CASSLSLSGHLYGYTF.

The CDR3 is CRPPGQGVLAGGGGELFF. The CDR3 nucleotides read TGCAGACCACCGGGACAGGGGGTTCTAGCGGGAGGGGGCGGGGAGCTGTTTTTT. The chain combines TRBV20-1 with TRBJ2-2; TRBD2 might be the D (12 bases). The CDR3 loop spans 18 amino acids. CDR1 is DFQATT and CDR2 is SNEGSKA in the germline V gene (reference sequence).

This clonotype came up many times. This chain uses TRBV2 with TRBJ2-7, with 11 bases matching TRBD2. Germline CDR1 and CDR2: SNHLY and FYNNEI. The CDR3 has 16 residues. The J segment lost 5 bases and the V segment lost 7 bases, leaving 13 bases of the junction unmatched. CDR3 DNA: TGTGCCAGCACCTCGCGCGGGCTAGCGGGGGGCCACGAGCAGTACTTC. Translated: CASTSRGLAGGHEQYF.

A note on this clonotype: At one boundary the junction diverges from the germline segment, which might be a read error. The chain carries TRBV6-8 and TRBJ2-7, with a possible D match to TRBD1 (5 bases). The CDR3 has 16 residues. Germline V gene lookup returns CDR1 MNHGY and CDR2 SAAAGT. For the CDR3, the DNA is TGCGCCAGCAGCCGCCCTGGCAGGGTTAGGCCCTACGAGCAGTACTTC. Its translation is CASSRPGRVRPYEQYF.

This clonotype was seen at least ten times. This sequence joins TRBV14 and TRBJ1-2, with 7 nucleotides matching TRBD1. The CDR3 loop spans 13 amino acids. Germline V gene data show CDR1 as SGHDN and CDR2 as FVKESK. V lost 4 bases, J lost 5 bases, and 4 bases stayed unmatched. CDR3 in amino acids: CASSPMTGYGYTF. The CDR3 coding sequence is TGTGCCAGCAGCCCGATGACAGGGTATGGCTACACCTTC. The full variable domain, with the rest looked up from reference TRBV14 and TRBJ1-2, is EAGVTQFPSHSVIEKGQTVTLRCDPISGHDNLYWYRRVMGKEIKFLLHFVKESKQDESGMPNNRFLAERTGGTYSTLKVQPAELEDSGVYFCASSPMTGYGYTFGSGTRLTVV.

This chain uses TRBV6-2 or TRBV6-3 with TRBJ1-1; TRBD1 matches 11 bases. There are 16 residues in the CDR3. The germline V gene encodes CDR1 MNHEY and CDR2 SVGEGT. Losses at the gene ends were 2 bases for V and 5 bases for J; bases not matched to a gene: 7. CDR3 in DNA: TGTGCCAGCAGTTACCCGGGACAGGGGGTCAAAACTGAAGCTTTCTTT. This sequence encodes CASSYPGQGVKTEAFF.

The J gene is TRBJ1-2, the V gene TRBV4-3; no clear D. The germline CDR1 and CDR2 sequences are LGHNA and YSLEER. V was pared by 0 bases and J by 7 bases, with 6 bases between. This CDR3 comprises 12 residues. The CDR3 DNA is TGCGCCAGCAGCCAAGAGGGGTTTGGCTACACCTTC. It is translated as CASSQEGFGYTF.

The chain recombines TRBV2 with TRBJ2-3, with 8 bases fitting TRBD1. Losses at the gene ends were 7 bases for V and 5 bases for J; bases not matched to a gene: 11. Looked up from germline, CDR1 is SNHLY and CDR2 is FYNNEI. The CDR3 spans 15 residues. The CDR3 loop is CASTTGTGGGDTQYF. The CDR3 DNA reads TGTGCCAGCACGACCGGGACAGGTGGAGGAGATACGCAGTATTTT.

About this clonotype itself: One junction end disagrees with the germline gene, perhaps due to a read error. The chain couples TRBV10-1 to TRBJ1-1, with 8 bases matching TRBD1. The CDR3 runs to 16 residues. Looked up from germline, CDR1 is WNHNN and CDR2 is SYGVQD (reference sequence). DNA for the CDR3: TGCGCCAGCAGTGTCCGGGACAGGACGGGAAACACTGAGGCTTTCTTT. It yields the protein CASSVRDRTGNTEAFF.

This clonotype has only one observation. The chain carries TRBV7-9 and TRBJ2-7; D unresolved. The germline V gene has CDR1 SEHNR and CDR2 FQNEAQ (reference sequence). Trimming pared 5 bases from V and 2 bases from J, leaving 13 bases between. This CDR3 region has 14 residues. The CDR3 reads CASSTEAGAYEQYF. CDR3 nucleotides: TGTGCCAGCAGCACCGAGGCAGGCGCCTACGAGCAGTACTTC.

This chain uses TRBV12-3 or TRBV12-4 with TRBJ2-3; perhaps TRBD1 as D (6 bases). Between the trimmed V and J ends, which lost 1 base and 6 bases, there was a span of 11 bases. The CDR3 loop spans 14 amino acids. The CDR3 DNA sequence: TGTGCCAGCAGTTTAGTCGGGACAAAGGATACGCAGTATTTT. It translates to CASSLVGTKDTQYF.

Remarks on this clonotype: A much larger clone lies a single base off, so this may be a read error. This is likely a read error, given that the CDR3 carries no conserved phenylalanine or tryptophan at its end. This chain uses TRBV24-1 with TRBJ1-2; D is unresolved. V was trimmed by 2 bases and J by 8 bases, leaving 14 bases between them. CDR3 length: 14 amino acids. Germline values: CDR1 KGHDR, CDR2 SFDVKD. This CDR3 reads CATSDSTRRGGYTL. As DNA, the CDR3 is TGTGCCACCAGTGATTCAACTCGACGGGGAGGCTACACCCTC.

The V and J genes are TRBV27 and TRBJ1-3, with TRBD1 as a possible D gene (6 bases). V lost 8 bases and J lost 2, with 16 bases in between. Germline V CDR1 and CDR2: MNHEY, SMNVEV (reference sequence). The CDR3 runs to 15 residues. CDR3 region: CASYPTGGTGNTIYF. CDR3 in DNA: TGTGCCAGCTACCCCACGGGGGGCACTGGAAACACCATATATTTT.

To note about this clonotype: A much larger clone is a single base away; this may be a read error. Here the CDR3 reads CASSEAQNYGYTF. The CDR3, as DNA: TGTGCCAGCAGTGAAGCTCAGAACTATGGCTACACCTTC. The chain combines TRBV6-1 with TRBJ1-2; no firm D call. Germline CDR1 is MNHNS and CDR2 is SASEGT. CDR3 length: 13 residues. Trimming stripped 0 bases from V and 2 bases from J, with 4 bases between.

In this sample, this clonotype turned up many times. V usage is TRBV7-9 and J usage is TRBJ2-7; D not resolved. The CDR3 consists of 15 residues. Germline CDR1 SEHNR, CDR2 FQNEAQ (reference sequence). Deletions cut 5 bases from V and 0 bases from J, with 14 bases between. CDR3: CASSPDTTSSYEQYF. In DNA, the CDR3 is TGTGCCAGCAGCCCCGACACAACGAGCTCCTACGAGCAGTACTTC.

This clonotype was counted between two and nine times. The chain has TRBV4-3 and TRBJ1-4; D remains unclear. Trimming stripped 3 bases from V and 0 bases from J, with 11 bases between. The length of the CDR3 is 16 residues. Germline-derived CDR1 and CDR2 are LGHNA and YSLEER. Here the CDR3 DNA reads TGCGCCAGCAGCCAGACACCTCCTGCAACTAATGAAAAACTGTTTTTT. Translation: CASSQTPPATNEKLFF.

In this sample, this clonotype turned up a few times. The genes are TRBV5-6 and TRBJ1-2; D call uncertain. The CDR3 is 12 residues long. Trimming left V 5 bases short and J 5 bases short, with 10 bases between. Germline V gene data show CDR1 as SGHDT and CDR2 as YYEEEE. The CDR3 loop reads CASSAGSYGYTF. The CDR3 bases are TGTGCCAGCAGTGCGGGGTCTTATGGCTACACCTTC.